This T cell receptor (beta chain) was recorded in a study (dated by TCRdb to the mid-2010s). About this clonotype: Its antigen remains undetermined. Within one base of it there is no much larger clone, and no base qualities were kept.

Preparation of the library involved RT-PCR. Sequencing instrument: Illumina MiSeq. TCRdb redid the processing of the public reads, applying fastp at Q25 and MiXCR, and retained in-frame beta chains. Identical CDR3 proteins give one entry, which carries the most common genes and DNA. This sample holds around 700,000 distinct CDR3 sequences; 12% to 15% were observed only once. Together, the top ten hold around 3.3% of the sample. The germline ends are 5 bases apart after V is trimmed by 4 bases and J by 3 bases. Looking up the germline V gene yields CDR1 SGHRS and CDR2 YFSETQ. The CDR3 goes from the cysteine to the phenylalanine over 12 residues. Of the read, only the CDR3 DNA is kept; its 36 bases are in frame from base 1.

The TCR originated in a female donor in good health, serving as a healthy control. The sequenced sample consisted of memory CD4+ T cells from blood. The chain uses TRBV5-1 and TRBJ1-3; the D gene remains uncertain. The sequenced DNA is TGCGCCAGCAGCCCGATTGGAAACACCATATATTTT. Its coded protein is CASSPIGNTIYF.